One sample yielded the 22 T cell receptor beta chains listed below, sequenced in a study of T cell clones after liver transplantation. Some clones are missing from TCRdb's copy, which holds only in-frame ones; the method was immunoSEQ multiplex PCR. The table includes tens of thousands of clones, 75% to 90% detected once. Source: CD4+ T cells from blood, taken 12 months after liver transplant. The origin of the receptors is a human patient who received a liver transplant. Some of the T cells might come from the graft donor.

The chain employs TRBV19 and TRBJ2-2; the match to TRBD1 covers 10 bases. Germline V CDR1 and CDR2: LNHDA, SQIVND (reference sequence). V shed 5 bases, J shed 6 bases, and the junction held 12 bases outside the gene matches. This CDR3 has 17 amino acids. CDR3 in DNA: TGTGCCAGTAGTCTGGCCCGAGGGACAGGGGAGTCCGGGGAGCTGTTTTTT. Its protein product is CASSLARGTGESGELFF.

The chain uses TRBV19 and TRBJ2-5; 7 bases are shared with TRBD1. The length of the CDR3 is 14 residues. The germline V gene has CDR1 LNHDA and CDR2 SQIVND (reference sequence). Trimming at V came to 3 bases and at J to 3 bases, leaving 4 bases not matched to a gene. CDR3 in amino acids: CASSMGQGEETQYF. DNA of the CDR3: TGTGCCAGTAGTATGGGGCAGGGGGAAGAGACCCAGTACTTC.

V is TRBV5-6 and J is TRBJ2-5; the D gene is possibly TRBD2 (6 bases). Germline values: CDR1 SGHDT, CDR2 YYEEEE. The CDR3 spans 14 residues. The V gene lost 4 bases and the J gene lost 7 bases, with 17 bases spanning the gap. This CDR3 is CASSGGLPKGTQYF. The CDR3 bases are TGTGCCAGCAGCGGGGGACTTCCCAAGGGGACCCAGTACTTC.

This clone was observed a handful of times. The chain joins TRBV19 to TRBJ1-5, with 7 bases aligning to TRBD1. The germline gives CDR1 LNHDA, CDR2 SQIVND (reference sequence). After removal of 2 bases from V and 2 bases from J, the junction contained 9 bases not matched to a gene. The CDR3 has 17 amino acids. CDR3 residues: CASSIPFRQGGNQPQHF. The CDR3, as DNA: TGTGCCAGTAGTATACCTTTCAGACAGGGCGGCAATCAGCCCCAGCATTTT.

This CDR3 reads CAWSHTGGGETQYF. The CDR3 DNA reads as TGTGCCTGGAGTCACACAGGGGGAGGAGAGACCCAGTACTTC. V is TRBV30 and J is TRBJ2-5, with 8 positions matching TRBD1. J was trimmed by 4 bases and V by 2 bases; bases with no gene match: 6. Germline values: CDR1 GTSNPN, CDR2 SVGIG (reference sequence). The CDR3 has 14 amino acids.

As concerns this clone: The sample holds other DNA sequences that translate to the same CDR3. The rearrangement links TRBV18 to TRBJ1-1, with D uncertain. This CDR3 has 11 residues. Germline CDR1 and CDR2: KGHSH and LQKENI. Trimming took 3 bases from V and 5 from J, leaving 4 bases between them. The CDR3 loop is CASSPGTEAFF. CDR3 nucleotides: TGTGCCAGCTCACCTGGGACTGAAGCTTTCTTT.

The J gene is TRBJ1-1, the V gene TRBV5-1; D ambiguous. CDR1 is SGHRS and CDR2 is YFSETQ in the germline V gene. The CDR3 runs to 13 residues. Trimming took off 0 bases at V and 3 bases at J, with 6 bases between the two ends. The CDR3 DNA sequence: TGCGCCAGCAGCTTGGACGGGGACACTGAAGCTTTCTTT. Translated: CASSLDGDTEAFF.

The genes are TRBV28 and TRBJ1-2; tentatively, D is TRBD1 (6 bases). The CDR3 spans 14 residues. Germline V gene lookup returns CDR1 MDHEN and CDR2 SYDVKM. Trimming removed 5 bases at V and 3 bases at J, with 13 bases between. CDR3 loop: CASSKGRQDYGYTF. The CDR3 nucleotides are TGTGCCAGCAGTAAGGGGAGACAGGACTATGGCTACACCTTC.

CDR3 residues: CASRAWGRETQYF. CDR3 nucleotide sequence: TGTGCCAGCAGGGCCTGGGGGAGAGAGACCCAGTACTTC. The J gene is TRBJ2-5, the V gene TRBV28; TRBD1 or TRBD2 may be the D gene (5 bases each). The germline gives CDR1 MDHEN, CDR2 SYDVKM. The CDR3 loop spans 13 amino acids. The germline V and J ends were trimmed by 6 bases and 4 bases, with 12 bases remaining between them. The full variable domain, rest sourced from reference TRBV28 and TRBJ2-5, is DVKVTQSSRYLVKRTGEKVFLECVQDMDHENMFWYRQDPGLGLRLIYFSYDVKMKEKGDIPEGYSVSREKKERFSLILESASTNQTSMYLCASRAWGRETQYFGPGTRLLVL.

This chain uses TRBV5-1 with TRBJ2-1; the match to TRBD1 covers 11 bases. The J segment lost 8 bases and the V segment lost 4 bases, leaving 8 bases of the junction unmatched. The CDR3 length is 15 residues. Looked up from germline, CDR1 is SGHRS and CDR2 is YFSETQ. The chain's CDR3 is CASSPGQGATDEQFF. The DNA of the CDR3 is TGCGCCAGCAGCCCCGGACAGGGGGCGACGGATGAGCAGTTCTTC.

This clone was seen just once. This sequence joins TRBV7-2 and TRBJ2-7; 9 bases match TRBD1. The ends lost 6 bases at V and 6 bases at J; junction bases unmatched: 9. CDR3 length: 14 amino acids. The germline CDR1 and CDR2 sequences are SGHTA and FQGNSA. The CDR3 reads CASSYGTGRGEQYF. As DNA, the CDR3 is TGTGCCAGCAGTTACGGGACAGGGAGAGGCGAGCAGTACTTC.

V and J are TRBV29-1 and TRBJ1-1; 8 nucleotides agree with TRBD1. The V gene's germline CDR1 is SQVTM and CDR2 ANQGSEA. This CDR3 contains 14 residues. The trim removed 6 bases at V and 4 bases at J, leaving 10 bases unmatched. The CDR3 sequence: CSVSQTGGGTEAFF. The DNA for the CDR3 is TGCAGCGTCAGCCAAACAGGGGGAGGCACTGAAGCTTTCTTT.

The sample holds a few counts of this clone. The chain couples TRBV9 to TRBJ1-5, with 9 bases identical to TRBD1. The CDR3 runs 14 residues. Losses at the gene ends were 4 bases for V and 6 bases for J; bases not matched to a gene: 5. Germline V CDR1 and CDR2: SGDLS, YYNGEE. CDR3 amino acids: CASSIGTGRQPQHF. CDR3 DNA sequence: TGTGCCAGCAGCATAGGGACAGGGCGTCAGCCCCAGCATTTT.

Only one count was recorded for this clone. The chain combines TRBV5-1 with TRBJ2-7; D not resolved. The V gene's germline CDR1 is SGHRS and CDR2 YFSETQ. This CDR3 is 12 amino acids long. The ends were cut back, 2 bases at V and 3 bases at J, with 6 bases in the middle. The DNA for the CDR3 is TGCGCCAGCAGCTTAGCTAGCTACGAGCAGTACTTC. As protein: CASSLASYEQYF.

The chain joins TRBV5-1 to TRBJ2-7; D perhaps matches TRBD1 (6 bases). CDR3 length equals 15 residues. The germline gives CDR1 SGHRS, CDR2 YFSETQ. V was cut by 0 bases and J by 0 bases, with 10 bases left in between. Written as DNA, the CDR3 is TGCGCCAGCAGCTTGGTGCCAGGGGTCTCCTACGAGCAGTACTTC. The encoded protein is CASSLVPGVSYEQYF.

The chain carries TRBV14 and TRBJ1-2, with TRBD1 identical over 10 bases. Trimming cost V 1 base and J 5 bases; bases outside gene matches: 7. The CDR3 loop spans 16 amino acids. Germline-derived CDR1 and CDR2 are SGHDN and FVKESK. The CDR3 DNA is TGTGCCAGCAGCCAAGGGGGACAGGGGAGACTATATGGCTACACCTTC. Encoded protein: CASSQGGQGRLYGYTF.

DNA of the CDR3: TGTGCCAGCTCCCTGGGGATCCCGTTCCGGGAGCAGTTCTTC. Translating it yields CASSLGIPFREQFF. The chain carries TRBV18 and TRBJ2-1; D remains unclear. This CDR3 contains 14 residues. V lost 6 bases and J lost 10, with 19 bases in between. The germline gives CDR1 KGHSH, CDR2 LQKENI.

The chain carries TRBV6-1 and TRBJ2-5; 7 nucleotides match TRBD2. Per the germline V gene, CDR1 is MNHNS and CDR2 is SASEGT. J gave up 2 bases and V 7 bases, and 7 bases lay outside the gene matches. This CDR3 spans 14 amino acids. For the CDR3, the DNA is TGTGCCAGCAATGTAGGCGGGGGTCAAGAGACCCAGTACTTC. Protein sequence: CASNVGGGQETQYF.

The CDR3 DNA is TGCGCCAGCCAAGGGCAGGCGAACACTGAAGCTTTCTTT. The encoded protein is CASQGQANTEAFF. This chain uses TRBV5-1 with TRBJ1-1, with D unresolved. V lost 7 bases and J lost 1, with 11 bases in between. The CDR3 totals 13 residues. Germline CDR1 reads SGHRS; CDR2 reads YFSETQ.

The rearrangement joins TRBV5-8 to TRBJ2-7; D unclear. This CDR3 is 15 amino acids long. V was cut by 4 bases and J by 4 bases, with 18 bases left in between. Germline loops: CDR1 SGHTS, CDR2 YDEGEE. The CDR3 bases are TGTGCCAGCAGCCACGGCAAGTTCGTTGGGTACGAGCAGTACTTC. Amino acid sequence: CASSHGKFVGYEQYF.

This chain links TRBV7-8 with TRBJ2-5, with a tentative D call TRBD1 (5 bases). CDR1 and CDR2 from the germline V gene are SGHVS and FQNEAQ. Trimming took 5 bases from V and 0 from J, leaving 10 bases between them. The CDR3 loop spans 14 amino acids. DNA of the CDR3: TGTGCCAGCAGCCTCTGGACACACCAAGAGACCCAGTACTTC. As protein: CASSLWTHQETQYF.

The rearrangement uses TRBV7-2 and TRBJ2-7, with D perhaps given as TRBD1 or TRBD2 (5 bases each). V was clipped by 5 bases and J by 7 bases, with 15 bases between them. Looked up from germline, CDR1 is SGHTA and CDR2 is FQGNSA. The CDR3 has 13 residues. In DNA, the CDR3 is TGTGCCAGCAGCCCGGGACCCTTAAGAGAGCAGTACTTC. This gives the protein CASSPGPLREQYF.